The sequence of this T cell receptor beta chain was determined in a study of CD8+CD57+ T cells in acquired aplastic anemia. Study results and caveats: Patients and controls were not found to differ significantly in CD8+ Simpson's diversity.

A note on this clonotype: The antigen remains undetermined.

Profiling of TCR beta VDJ combinations and CDR3 sequences used genomic DNA as template. A single record per CDR3 protein comes from TCRdb applying MiXCR to the reads. The sample lists about 400,000 distinct CDR3 sequences; 55% to 70% were seen once. The clonotype comes from a human donor in good health, serving as a control. Specimen: sorted CD4+, CD8+, or CD8+CD57+ T cells (not recorded which) from PBMCs.

The CDR3 DNA reads as TGTGCCAGCAGCTTAGGGGCGGGGGGGCATGAAAAACTGTTTTTT. Protein product: CASSLGAGGHEKLFF. The V gene is TRBV7-9, the J gene TRBJ1-4; a possible D gene is TRBD1 (6 bases). Germline assignment: CDR1 SEHNR and CDR2 FQNEAQ (reference sequence). This CDR3 is built from 15 residues. V lost 1 base and J 6 bases, leaving 12 bases between the germline ends.